This T cell receptor (beta chain) is drawn from a study of T cells in Graves' hyperthyroidism and ophthalmopathy. Background on the study: The blood sample was taken at first diagnosis, before treatment began.

There are a few counts of this clonotype. Authors of the study amplified TCR beta CDR3 regions from RNA transcripts. When the TCR CDR3 underwent first-round RT-PCR, the HTBI primer set was used. MiXCR, run by TCRdb on the multiplex PCR reads, gives a single entry per CDR3 protein. Of fewer than 350,000 distinct CDR3 sequences in the sample, approximately 22% are singletons; the top ten hold about 50%. Stability of Graves' hyperthyroidism was defined as absent ophthalmopathy progression within 18 months. Used for diagnoses were clinical symptoms, serum thyroxine and TRAb, thyroid ultrasound and orbital computed tomography. CDR1 SGHRS and CDR2 YFSETQ come from the germline V gene. CDR3 size: 15 residues. V lost 6 bases to trimming and J lost 0 bases, with 13 bases between them.

Material: blood. The chain couples TRBV5-1 to TRBJ1-3, with D possibly being TRBD1 (5 bases). This clonotype originated in a woman between 45 and 65 years old with Graves' hyperthyroidism. The CDR3 loop is CASTFDSSSGNTIYF. The CDR3 nucleotides are TGCGCCAGCACATTTGACAGCTCCTCTGGAAACACCATATATTTT. The full variable domain, rest sourced from reference TRBV5-1 and TRBJ1-3, is KAGVTQTPRYLIKTRGQQVTLSCSPISGHRSVSWYQQTPGQGLQFLFEYFSETQRNKGNFPGRFSGRQFSNSRSEMNVSTLELGDSALYLCASTFDSSSGNTIYFGEGSWLTVV.